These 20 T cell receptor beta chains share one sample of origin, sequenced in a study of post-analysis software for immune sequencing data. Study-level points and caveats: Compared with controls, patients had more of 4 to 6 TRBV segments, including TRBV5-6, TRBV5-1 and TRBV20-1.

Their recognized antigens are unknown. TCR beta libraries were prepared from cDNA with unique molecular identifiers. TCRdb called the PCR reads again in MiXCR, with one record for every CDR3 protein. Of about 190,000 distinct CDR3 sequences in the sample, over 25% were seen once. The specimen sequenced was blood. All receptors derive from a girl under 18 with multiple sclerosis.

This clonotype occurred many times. CDR3 sequence: CASSRLTGDYGYTF. For the CDR3, the DNA is TGCGCCAGCAGCCGGCTTACAGGGGACTATGGCTACACCTTC. This chain uses TRBV4-1 with TRBJ1-2; the match to TRBD1 covers 7 bases. V gave up 4 bases and J gave up 3 bases; unmatched junction bases: 5. Germline values: CDR1 MGHRA, CDR2 YSYEKL. The CDR3 length is 14 residues.

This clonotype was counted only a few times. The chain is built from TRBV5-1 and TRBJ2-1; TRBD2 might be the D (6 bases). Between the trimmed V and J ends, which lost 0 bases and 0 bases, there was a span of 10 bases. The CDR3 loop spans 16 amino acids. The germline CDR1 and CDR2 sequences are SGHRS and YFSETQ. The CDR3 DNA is TGCGCCAGCAGCTTGGGGCGGGACCTCTCCTACAATGAGCAGTTCTTC. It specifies CASSLGRDLSYNEQFF.

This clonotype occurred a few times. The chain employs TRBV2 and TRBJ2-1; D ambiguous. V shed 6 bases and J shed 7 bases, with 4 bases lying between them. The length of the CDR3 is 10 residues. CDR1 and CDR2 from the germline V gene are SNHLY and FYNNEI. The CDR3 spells CASRVNEQFF. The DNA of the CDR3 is TGTGCCAGCAGGGTAAATGAGCAGTTCTTC.

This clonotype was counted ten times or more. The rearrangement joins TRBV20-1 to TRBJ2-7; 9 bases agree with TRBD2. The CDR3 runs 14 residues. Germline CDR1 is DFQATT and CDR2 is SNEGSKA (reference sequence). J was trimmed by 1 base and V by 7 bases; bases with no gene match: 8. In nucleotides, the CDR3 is TGCAGTGTCTTTGCGGGAGGGATTTCCTACGAGCAGTACTTC. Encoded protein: CSVFAGGISYEQYF.

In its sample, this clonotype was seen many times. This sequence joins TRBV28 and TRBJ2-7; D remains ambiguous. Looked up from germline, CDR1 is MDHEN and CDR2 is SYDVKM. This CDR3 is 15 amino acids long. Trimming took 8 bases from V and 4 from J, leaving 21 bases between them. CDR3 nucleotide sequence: TGTGCCAGCGCGAACCGGGCCAGGAAGGCTTACGAGCAGTACTTC. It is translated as CASANRARKAYEQYF.

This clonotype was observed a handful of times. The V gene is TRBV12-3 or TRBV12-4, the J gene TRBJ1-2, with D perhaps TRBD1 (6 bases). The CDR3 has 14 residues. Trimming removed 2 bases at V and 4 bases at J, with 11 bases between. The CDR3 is CASSLNRRGYGYTF. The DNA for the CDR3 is TGTGCCAGCAGTTTAAACCGCAGGGGCTATGGCTACACCTTC.

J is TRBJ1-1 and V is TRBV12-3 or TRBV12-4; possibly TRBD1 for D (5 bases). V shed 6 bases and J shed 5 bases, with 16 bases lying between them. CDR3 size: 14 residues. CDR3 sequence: CASSLGTEGTEAFF. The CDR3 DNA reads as TGTGCCAGCAGCCTAGGGACTGAGGGTACTGAAGCTTTCTTT.

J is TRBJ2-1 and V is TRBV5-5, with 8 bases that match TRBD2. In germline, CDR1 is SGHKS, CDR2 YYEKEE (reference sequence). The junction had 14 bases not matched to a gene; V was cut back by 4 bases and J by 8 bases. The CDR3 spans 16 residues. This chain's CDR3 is CASSDTRGLAIDEQFF. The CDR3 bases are TGTGCCAGCAGCGATACTAGAGGACTAGCTATCGATGAGCAGTTCTTC.

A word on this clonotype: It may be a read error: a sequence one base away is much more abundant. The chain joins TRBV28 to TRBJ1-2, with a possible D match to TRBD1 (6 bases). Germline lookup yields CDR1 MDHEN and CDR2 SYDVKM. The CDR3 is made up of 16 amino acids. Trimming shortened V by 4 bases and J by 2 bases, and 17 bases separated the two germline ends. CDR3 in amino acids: CASSSKQGSGNYGYTF. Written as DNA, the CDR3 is TGTGCCAGCAGTTCCAAGCAGGGGTCGGGGAACTATGGCTACACCTTC.

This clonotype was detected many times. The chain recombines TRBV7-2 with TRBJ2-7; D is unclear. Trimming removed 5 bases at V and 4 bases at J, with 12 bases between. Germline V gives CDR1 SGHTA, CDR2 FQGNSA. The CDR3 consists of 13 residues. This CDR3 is CASSLGWGYEQYF. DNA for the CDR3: TGTGCCAGCAGCCTTGGGTGGGGTTACGAGCAGTACTTC.

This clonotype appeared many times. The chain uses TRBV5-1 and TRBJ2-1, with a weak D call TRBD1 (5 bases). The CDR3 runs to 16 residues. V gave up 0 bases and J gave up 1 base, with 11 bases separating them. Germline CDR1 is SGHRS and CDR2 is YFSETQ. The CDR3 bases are TGCGCCAGCAGCTTGGACCCGGCAGGGTCCTACAATGAGCAGTTCTTC. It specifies CASSLDPAGSYNEQFF.

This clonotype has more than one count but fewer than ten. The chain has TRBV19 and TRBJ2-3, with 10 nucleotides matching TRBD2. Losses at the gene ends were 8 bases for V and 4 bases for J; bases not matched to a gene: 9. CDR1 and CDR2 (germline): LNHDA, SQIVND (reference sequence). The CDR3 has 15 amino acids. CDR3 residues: CASLRASGSPDTQYF. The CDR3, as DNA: TGTGCCAGTCTTAGGGCTAGCGGGAGCCCAGATACGCAGTATTTT.

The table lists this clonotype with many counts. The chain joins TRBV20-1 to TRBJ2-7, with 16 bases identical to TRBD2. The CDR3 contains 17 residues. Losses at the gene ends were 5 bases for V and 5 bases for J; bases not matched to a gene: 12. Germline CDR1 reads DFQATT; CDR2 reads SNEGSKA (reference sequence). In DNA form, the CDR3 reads TGCAGTGCTCACGGGACTAGCGGGAGGGCCGCCGTCCACGAGCAGTACTTC. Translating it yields CSAHGTSGRAAVHEQYF.

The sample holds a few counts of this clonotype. The CDR3 sequence is CSAWTGTRWDTQYF. Written as DNA, the CDR3 is TGCAGCGCATGGACAGGGACGCGATGGGATACGCAGTATTTT. This chain links TRBV29-1 with TRBJ2-3; TRBD1 agrees at 8 bases. V dropped 7 bases and J dropped 6; count of bases not matched to a gene: 12. CDR1 and CDR2 (germline): SQVTM, ANQGSEA. The CDR3 is made up of 14 amino acids.

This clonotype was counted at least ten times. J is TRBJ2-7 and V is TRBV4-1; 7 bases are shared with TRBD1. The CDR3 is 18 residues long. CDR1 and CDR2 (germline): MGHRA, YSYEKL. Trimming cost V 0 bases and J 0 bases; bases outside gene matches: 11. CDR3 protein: CASSQEGGPQAYSYEQYF. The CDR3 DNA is TGCGCCAGCAGCCAAGAAGGGGGCCCCCAAGCTTACTCCTACGAGCAGTACTTC.

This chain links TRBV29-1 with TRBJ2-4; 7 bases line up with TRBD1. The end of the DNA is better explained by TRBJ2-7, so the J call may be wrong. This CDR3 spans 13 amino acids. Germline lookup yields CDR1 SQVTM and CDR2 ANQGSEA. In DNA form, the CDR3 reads TGCAGCGTGCAGGGACAGTACGCCTACGAGCAGTACTTC. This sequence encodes CSVQGQYAYEQYF.

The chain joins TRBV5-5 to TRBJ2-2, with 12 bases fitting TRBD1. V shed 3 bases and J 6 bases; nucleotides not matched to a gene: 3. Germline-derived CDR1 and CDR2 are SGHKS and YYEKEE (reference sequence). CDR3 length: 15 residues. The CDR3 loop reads CASSWDRGRPGELFF. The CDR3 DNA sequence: TGTGCCAGCAGCTGGGACAGGGGGCGCCCCGGGGAGCTGTTTTTT.

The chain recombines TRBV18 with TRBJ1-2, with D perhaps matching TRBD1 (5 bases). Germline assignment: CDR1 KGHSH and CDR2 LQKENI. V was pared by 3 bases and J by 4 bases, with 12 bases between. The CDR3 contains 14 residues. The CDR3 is CASSPDTNFYGYTF. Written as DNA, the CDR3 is TGTGCCAGCTCACCGGACACGAACTTCTATGGCTACACCTTC.

CDR3 in amino acids: CASSSTGNQPQHF. Written as DNA, the CDR3 is TGTGCCAGCAGCTCAACAGGGAATCAGCCCCAGCATTTT. The chain is built from TRBV28 and TRBJ1-5; possible D gene TRBD1, 6 bases. This CDR3 contains 13 residues. Germline V gene sequence: CDR1 MDHEN, CDR2 SYDVKM. Trimming left V 6 bases short and J 4 bases short, with 10 bases between.

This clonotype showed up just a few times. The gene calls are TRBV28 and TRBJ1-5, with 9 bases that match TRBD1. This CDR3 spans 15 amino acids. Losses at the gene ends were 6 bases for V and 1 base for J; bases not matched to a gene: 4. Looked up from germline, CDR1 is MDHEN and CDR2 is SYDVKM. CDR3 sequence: CASRSQGASNQPQHF. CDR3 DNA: TGTGCCAGCAGGTCACAGGGGGCGAGCAATCAGCCCCAGCATTTT.